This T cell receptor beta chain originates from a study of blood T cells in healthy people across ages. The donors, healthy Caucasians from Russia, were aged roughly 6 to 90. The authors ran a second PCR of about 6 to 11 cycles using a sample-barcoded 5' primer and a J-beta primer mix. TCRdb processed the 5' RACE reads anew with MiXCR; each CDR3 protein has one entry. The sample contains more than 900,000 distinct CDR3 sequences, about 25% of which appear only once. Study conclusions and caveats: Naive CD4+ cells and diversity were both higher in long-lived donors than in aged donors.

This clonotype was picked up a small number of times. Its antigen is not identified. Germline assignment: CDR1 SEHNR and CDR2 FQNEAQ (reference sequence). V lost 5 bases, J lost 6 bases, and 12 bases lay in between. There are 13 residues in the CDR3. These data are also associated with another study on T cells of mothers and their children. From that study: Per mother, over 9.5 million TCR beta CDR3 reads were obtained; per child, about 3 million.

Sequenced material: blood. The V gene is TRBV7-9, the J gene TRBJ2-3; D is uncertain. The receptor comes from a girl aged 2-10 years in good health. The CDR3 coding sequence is TGTGCCAGCAGCCCACGTTCAGAGGATACGCAGTATTTT. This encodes CASSPRSEDTQYF.